One sample yielded the 7 T cell receptor beta chains listed below, sequenced in a study of blood T cell repertoires in COVID-19. Only in-frame clones appear in the TCRdb table, and some are missing; sequencing was by immunoSEQ multiplex PCR. Here the sample spans a few hundred thousand clones, approximately 85% being singletons. Input material: peripheral blood. The receptors were sampled from a woman aged 70-85 years with COVID-19, enrolled during active disease.

The rearrangement uses TRBV30 and TRBJ2-7; 7 bases fit TRBD1. The ends lost 0 bases at V and 0 bases at J; junction bases unmatched: 5. The germline gives CDR1 GTSNPN, CDR2 SVGIG (reference sequence). CDR3 length: 15 amino acids. CDR3 in amino acids: CAWSVGTVYSYEQYF. The CDR3 DNA reads TGTGCCTGGAGTGTCGGGACAGTGTACTCCTACGAGCAGTACTTC. Complete variable domain (other parts from reference TRBV30 and TRBJ2-7): SQTIHQWPATLVQPVGSPLSLECTVEGTSNPNLYWYRQAAGRGLQLLFYSVGIGQISSEVPQNLSASRPQDRQFILSSKKLLLSDSGFYLCAWSVGTVYSYEQYFGPGTRLTVT.

V and J are TRBV15 and TRBJ1-1; no reliable D call. V dropped 0 bases and J dropped 1 base, with 9 bases sitting between them. This CDR3 is built from 15 residues. Germline V gene sequence: CDR1 LNHNV, CDR2 YYDKDF (reference sequence). This chain's CDR3 is CATSRDIGGNTEAFF. CDR3 DNA sequence: TGTGCCACCAGCAGAGATATCGGTGGGAACACTGAAGCTTTCTTT.

This chain connects TRBV5-1 to TRBJ2-7; weak D call: TRBD1 (6 bases). CDR1 SGHRS and CDR2 YFSETQ come from the germline V gene. The CDR3 is 14 amino acids. V shed 4 bases and J shed 1 base, with 12 bases lying between them. The CDR3, as DNA: TGCGCCAGCAGCGATTCCACAGGGTCCTACGAGCAGTACTTC. This translates into CASSDSTGSYEQYF.

The chain carries TRBV7-9 and TRBJ2-7; the match to TRBD1 covers 9 bases. In germline, CDR1 is SEHNR, CDR2 FQNEAQ (reference sequence). The J segment lost 4 bases and the V segment lost 5 bases, leaving 6 bases of the junction unmatched. The CDR3 sequence is 14 residues long. DNA of the CDR3: TGTGCCAGCAGCCCACGGACAGGGGAGTACGAGCAGTACTTC. Amino acid sequence: CASSPRTGEYEQYF. Based on the CDR3 plus reference TRBV7-9 and TRBJ2-7, the full variable domain is DTGVSQNPRHKITKRGQNVTFRCDPISEHNRLYWYRQTLGQGPEFLTYFQNEAQLEKSRLLSDRFSAERPKGSFSTLEIQRTEQGDSAMYLCASSPRTGEYEQYFGPGTRLTVT.

The rearrangement joins TRBV3-1 (or the pseudogene TRBV3-2) to TRBJ2-1; TRBD2 aligns across 13 bases. The CDR3 has 18 amino acids. J lost 4 bases, V lost 4 bases, and 10 bases had no gene match. From germline, CDR1 is LGHDT and CDR2 YNNKEL (reference sequence). CDR3 DNA sequence: TGTGCCAGCAGCCTAAACGGACTAGCGGGAGTGGGATACAATGAGCAGTTCTTC. Translated: CASSLNGLAGVGYNEQFF.

The genes are TRBV18 and TRBJ2-7; D may be TRBD1 (6 bases). Deletions cut 3 bases from V and 0 bases from J, with 12 bases between. Germline values: CDR1 KGHSH, CDR2 LQKENI. This CDR3 region has 15 residues. The CDR3 DNA is TGTGCCAGCTCACCTCAGACAGGCTACTCCTACGAGCAGTACTTC. Amino acid sequence: CASSPQTGYSYEQYF.

V is TRBV10-3 and J is TRBJ1-1, with TRBD1 matching 10 bases. Germline V lookup: CDR1 ENHRY, CDR2 SYGVKD. This CDR3 has 14 residues. V shed 8 bases and J 4 bases; nucleotides not matched to a gene: 7. In nucleotides, the CDR3 is TGTGCCATCTGTCGGGACAGGGGATCCACTGAAGCTTTCTTT. This encodes CAICRDRGSTEAFF.